Listed below are T cell receptor beta chains from one sample, sequenced in a study of shared clonotypes between healthy human individuals. The data were produced by immunoSEQ multiplex PCR, yet TCRdb's version contains in-frame clones alone and is incomplete. The profile covers approximately 2.4 million clones, with almost 96% appearing a single time and around 0.13% taken by the ten largest. Specimen: naive CD4+ T cells sorted from blood. These receptors came from a man aged 18-30 years in good health. Each CDR3 is given with its conserved first and last residue. The D gene is left open where the match is weak. The size field is filled for only some rows; it gives once, few, many or a size class.

>TRBV18|TRBJ2-5|NA|NA
CASSAPARETQYF
TGTGCCAGCTCCGCACCCGCTAGAGAGACCCAGTACTTC
>TRBV5-1|TRBJ2-3|TRBD2|NA
CASSVSGRNSDTQYF
TGCGCCAGCAGCGTTAGCGGGAGGAATTCAGATACGCAGTATTTT
>TRBV5-3|TRBJ2-5|NA|NA
CARRPQETQYF
TGTGCCAGAAGACCTCAAGAGACCCAGTACTTC
>TRBV7-2|TRBJ1-1|NA|NA
CASSLWGGQDTEAFF
TGTGCCAGCAGCCTGTGGGGGGGGCAGGACACTGAAGCTTTCTTT
>TRBV30|TRBJ2-5|NA|once
CAWVYQGKGTQYF
TGTGCCTGGGTATACCAGGGTAAGGGGACCCAGTACTTC
>TRBV4-3|TRBJ2-1|TRBD2|NA
CASSQDLLAGENEQFF
TGCGCCAGCAGCCAAGATCTGCTAGCGGGGGAAAATGAGCAGTTCTTC
>TRBV2|TRBJ1-5|NA|NA
CASVISAGPNQPQHF
TGTGCCAGTGTAATCTCTGCAGGGCCCAATCAGCCCCAGCATTTT
>TRBV5-1|TRBJ1-2|NA|NA
CASSLTGDNYGYTF
TGCGCCAGCAGCTTGACTGGGGACAACTATGGCTACACCTTC
>TRBV19|TRBJ2-7|NA|NA
CASSQGLYEQYF
TGTGCCAGTAGTCAGGGACTCTACGAGCAGTACTTC
>TRBV19|TRBJ2-7|NA|NA
CASNQGRGYEQYF
TGTGCCAGTAACCAGGGCCGGGGGTACGAGCAGTACTTC